This paragraph reports one TCR beta chain. Its antigen is currently unknown. This entry is derived from a study of PD-1 blockade in classical Hodgkin lymphoma. Study-wide results and caveats: Baseline diversity in complete responders resembled that of newly diagnosed patients.

This table comes from immunoSEQ multiplex PCR, and its TCRdb copy is limited to in-frame clones, with some not included. The sample lists 30,000 to 50,000 clones; about 82% were seen once. The CDR3 sequence is 15 residues long. V lost 4 bases and J lost 11; bases outside the gene matches: 13. Looked up from germline, CDR1 is KGHSH and CDR2 is LQKENI. Relapse was seen in all patients after autologous stem cell transplantation, and brentuximab vedotin exposure was variable. The receptor was isolated from a human donor with classical Hodgkin lymphoma. The rearrangement uses TRBV18 and TRBJ1-2; 10 bases are shared with TRBD1. Material: peripheral blood mononuclear cells (PBMCs), obtained at baseline. The CDR3 region is CASSQISGTGVGYTF. DNA of the CDR3: TGTGCCAGCTCACAGATTTCCGGGACAGGGGTTGGATACACCTTC.